Below, one TCR beta chain is given with its context. Its matching antigen is unknown. The beta constant-region primer was an equimolar mix of two oligonucleotides covering TRBC1 and TRBC2. A 12-nucleotide UMI and the SP2 primer were added to the cDNA 3' end by oligonucleotide ligation. TCRdb redid the calling of the UMI-ligation and nested PCR reads with MiXCR, one entry per CDR3 protein. The sample has around 30,000 distinct CDR3 sequences, over 8.5% seen once. This sample is drawn from a study of naive and memory T cell subsets. Findings and limits, study-wide: TCR abundance followed a power law differing between naive and memory subsets.

Cells stained for CD3, CD4, CD8, CD45RA, CD27 and viability were sorted into four CD45RA/CD27 subsets. Effector memory cells were sorted as CD45RA-CD27-, EMRA cells as CD45RA+CD27-. The length of the CDR3 is 16 residues. The TCR comes from a human donor in good health. Sequencing was done on a sample of effector memory CD4+ T cells from blood. Subset described: effector memory, CD45RA- CD27-. This sequence joins TRBV21-1 and TRBJ1-3; the table's D call TRBD1 went unverified against the DNA. TRBV21-1 is a pseudogene segment. CDR3 bases: TGTGCCAGCAGCAAACAGGGAAATGGTTCTGGAAACACCATATATTTT. It specifies CASSKQGNGSGNTIYF.